This entry lists 10 T cell receptor beta chains sequenced from one sample in a study of beta chain features in type 1 diabetes. All of the isolated RNA was reverse transcribed, so expressed TCRB transcripts were sequenced. Profiled with immunoSEQ multiplex PCR; TCRdb holds only in-frame clones, not every one. The sample shows 400,000 to 500,000 clones, roughly 14% of them seen only once. The sequenced material came from naive CD4+ T cells from blood. Source of these receptors: a man aged 25-40 years in good health.

The CDR3 loop is CASSQLGQGNYGYTF. The CDR3 DNA reads as TGCGCCAGCAGCCAACTGGGACAGGGAAACTATGGCTACACCTTC. This chain links TRBV4-3 with TRBJ1-2, with TRBD1 identical over 9 bases. CDR1 LGHNA and CDR2 YSLEER come from the germline V gene. The CDR3 runs 15 residues. Trimming took 2 bases from V and 2 from J; bases not matched to a gene: 3.

The gene calls are TRBV7-2 and TRBJ2-7; D is uncertain. V lost 2 bases and J 2 bases, leaving 4 bases between the germline ends. The CDR3 is made up of 12 amino acids. From germline, CDR1 is SGHTA and CDR2 FQGNSA. CDR3 in amino acids: CASSLQTYEQYF. CDR3 DNA sequence: TGTGCCAGCAGCTTACAGACCTACGAGCAGTACTTC.

There are a few counts of this clone. This chain uses TRBV19 with TRBJ2-6, with D unclear. This CDR3 is built from 14 residues. Trimming pared 4 bases from V and 1 base from J, leaving 5 bases between. Germline CDR1 is LNHDA and CDR2 is SQIVND (reference sequence). CDR3 region: CASSTGSGANVLTF. CDR3 coding DNA: TGTGCCAGTAGTACAGGATCTGGGGCCAACGTCCTGACTTTC.

There are a few counts of this clone. CDR3 nucleotides: TGTGCCAGCAGTCCGGGACTGCAAGTTTACAATGAGCAGTTCTTC. This gives the protein CASSPGLQVYNEQFF. The V gene is TRBV27, the J gene TRBJ2-1, with D possibly being TRBD2 (6 bases). V lost 5 bases to trimming and J lost 4 bases, with 15 bases between them. CDR1 is MNHEY and CDR2 is SMNVEV in the germline V gene (reference sequence). This CDR3 has 15 residues.

This chain uses TRBV5-4 with TRBJ2-1, with 12 bases lining up with TRBD2. J gave up 0 bases and V 4 bases, and 2 bases lay outside the gene matches. Looked up from germline, CDR1 is SGHNT and CDR2 is YYREEE (reference sequence). The CDR3 sequence is 16 residues long. The CDR3 loop is CASSMGLAGSYNEQFF. The CDR3 bases are TGTGCCAGCAGCATGGGACTAGCGGGCTCCTACAATGAGCAGTTCTTC.

J is TRBJ2-3 and V is TRBV11-3, with D perhaps given as TRBD1 or TRBD2 (6 bases each). Per the germline V gene, CDR1 is SGHNT and CDR2 is YENEEA. The length of the CDR3 is 16 residues. V lost 5 bases and J lost 5, with 20 bases in between. In DNA, the CDR3 is TGTGCCAGCAGCCAAGGGGGGAGTATCCGTGTAGATACGCAGTATTTT. Encoded protein: CASSQGGSIRVDTQYF.

This clone was seen more than once but under ten times. The chain couples TRBV18 to TRBJ2-6; D remains ambiguous. The V gene's germline CDR1 is KGHSH and CDR2 LQKENI. Trimming cost V 3 bases and J 0 bases, with 12 bases left between them. This CDR3 is 17 amino acids long. CDR3 protein: CASSPPMATSGANVLTF. The CDR3 nucleotides read TGTGCCAGCTCACCGCCGATGGCCACCTCTGGGGCCAACGTCCTGACTTTC.

This clone was seen only a few times. The chain couples TRBV29-1 to TRBJ2-3; weak D call: TRBD1 (5 bases). Germline V gene data show CDR1 as SQVTM and CDR2 as ANQGSEA. The V and J ends lost 6 bases and 14 bases respectively, with 18 bases between them. The CDR3 extends over 11 amino acids. The CDR3 here is CSVPGRGQRYF. CDR3 coding DNA: TGCAGCGTCCCGGGTAGGGGTCAACGGTATTTT.

This clone was seen only a few times. The genes are TRBV29-1 and TRBJ2-7; possibly TRBD2 for D (6 bases). Germline CDR1 and CDR2: SQVTM and ANQGSEA. V dropped 7 bases and J dropped 7 bases, with 20 bases sitting between them. The CDR3 length is 13 residues. CDR3: CSAAKDGGGEQYF. The CDR3 nucleotides read TGCAGCGCCGCGAAGGACGGAGGAGGGGAGCAGTACTTC.

This clone was picked up a small number of times. This chain joins TRBV9 and TRBJ1-1, with D hard to call. Germline V CDR1 and CDR2: SGDLS, YYNGEE. The CDR3 totals 14 residues. The V gene lost 0 bases and the J gene lost 5 bases, with 11 bases spanning the gap. The CDR3 DNA reads TGTGCCAGCAGCGTAGCTCAGGTTAAGACTGAAGCTTTCTTT. Translating gives CASSVAQVKTEAFF.